The 22 T cell receptor beta chains reported below all come from one sample, sequenced in a study of radiotherapy plus CTLA-4 blockade in lung cancer. Sequencing used immunoSEQ multiplex PCR; TCRdb keeps in-frame clones, though not all of them. Among tens of thousands of clones listed, 70% to 80% were seen once. This sample comprised peripheral blood, obtained from a patient treated with radiotherapy plus ipilimumab. The source is a human donor with non-small cell lung cancer who had stable disease on radiotherapy plus ipilimumab.

This clone was seen once. The rearrangement uses TRBV7-6 and TRBJ2-1; TRBD2 agrees at 9 bases. Germline assignment: CDR1 SGHVS and CDR2 FNYEAQ. The CDR3 length is 19 residues. Trimming cost V 5 bases and J 5 bases; bases outside gene matches: 19. DNA for the CDR3: TGTGCCAGCAGCCCGTCTGGGCGGGGGGGACTTGTCGGCAACAATGAGCAGTTCTTC. Translation: CASSPSGRGGLVGNNEQFF.

The table lists this clone with a few counts. The chain joins TRBV7-9 to TRBJ2-7; the D gene is possibly TRBD1 (5 bases). Looked up from germline, CDR1 is SEHNR and CDR2 is FQNEAQ (reference sequence). The CDR3 is made up of 14 amino acids. V was clipped by 2 bases and J by 4 bases, with 12 bases between them. The CDR3 is CASSLSGREYEQYV. CDR3 nucleotides: TGTGCCAGCAGCTTAAGTGGCAGGGAATACGAGCAGTACGTC.

The chain carries TRBV7-2 and TRBJ1-1; maybe TRBD1 (6 bases). The length of the CDR3 is 15 residues. From germline, CDR1 is SGHTA and CDR2 FQGNSA. V shed 4 bases and J shed 4 bases, with 16 bases lying between them. CDR3: CASSSVRGAITEAFF. The CDR3 nucleotides are TGTGCCAGCAGCTCAGTACGGGGGGCAATCACTGAAGCTTTCTTT.

V and J are TRBV4-2 and TRBJ2-1; 8 bases match TRBD2. V shed 0 bases, J shed 2 bases, and the junction held 3 bases outside the gene matches. The germline gives CDR1 LGHNA, CDR2 YNFKEQ. CDR3 length: 16 amino acids. CDR3 DNA: TGTGCCAGCAGCCAAGAAACTAGCGGAACCTACAATGAGCAGTTCTTC. Translation gives CASSQETSGTYNEQFF.

The chain couples TRBV19 to TRBJ2-2; D might be TRBD1 or TRBD2, each matching 6 bases. Germline V lookup: CDR1 LNHDA, CDR2 SQIVND (reference sequence). This CDR3 has 16 amino acids. Trimming took off 8 bases at V and 4 bases at J, with 20 bases between the two ends. In DNA form, the CDR3 reads TGTGCCAGTCGCGATGGGGGGCGCGGTCGCACCGGGGAGCTGTTTTTT. This gives the protein CASRDGGRGRTGELFF.

The CDR3 DNA is TGTGCCTGGAGTGTAGCCCGCTACGAGCAGTACTTC. Translating it yields CAWSVARYEQYF. The chain employs TRBV30 and TRBJ2-7; D gene unclear. Deletions cut 0 bases from V and 3 bases from J, with 6 bases between. The CDR3 has 12 residues. Germline CDR1 reads GTSNPN; CDR2 reads SVGIG (reference sequence).

The rearrangement uses TRBV10-3 and TRBJ2-1; TRBD1 matches at 10 bases. The CDR3 extends over 13 amino acids. The trim removed 7 bases at V and 5 bases at J, leaving 2 bases unmatched. Per germline, CDR1 ENHRY and CDR2 SYGVKD. The CDR3 region has the DNA TGTGCCATCAAAGGGACAGGGGACAATGAGCAGTTCTTC. Translation: CAIKGTGDNEQFF.

V is TRBV6-1 and J is TRBJ1-6; D not resolved. Trimming left V 2 bases short and J 7 bases short, with 15 bases between. Germline CDR1 and CDR2: MNHNS and SASEGT. This CDR3 spans 16 amino acids. The DNA for the CDR3 is TGTGCCAGCAGTGAAATGGGGTTCCCAAAAAATTCACCCCTCCACTTT. Translated, it gives CASSEMGFPKNSPLHF.

The chain has TRBV4-1 and TRBJ1-5; 12 bases map to TRBD1. The V and J ends lost 0 bases and 2 bases, in that order; junction bases with no gene match: 2. The CDR3 length is 17 residues. Per germline, CDR1 MGHRA and CDR2 YSYEKL. CDR3 DNA: TGCGCCAGCAGCCAAGAGGGACAGGGGGCAGGCAATCAGCCCCAGCATTTT. Amino acid sequence: CASSQEGQGAGNQPQHF.

The chain couples TRBV5-8 to TRBJ1-3, with no clear D. The CDR3 spans 14 residues. V lost 5 bases to trimming and J lost 0 bases, with 9 bases between them. Germline loops: CDR1 SGHTS, CDR2 YDEGEE. CDR3 residues: CASSDDFSGNTIYF. The CDR3 DNA sequence: TGTGCCAGCAGTGACGACTTCTCTGGAAACACCATATATTTT.

CDR3 in DNA: TGTGCCAGCAGCTTAAGAGGGGTCGCGAACACCGGGGAGCTGTTTTTT. This codes for CASSLRGVANTGELFF. The rearrangement uses TRBV11-2 and TRBJ2-2; the D call may be TRBD1 or TRBD2 (5 bases each). This CDR3 is built from 16 residues. Germline values: CDR1 SGHAT, CDR2 FQNNGV. Trimming stripped 2 bases from V and 0 bases from J, with 10 bases between.

On this clone: Because it lacks the conserved phenylalanine or tryptophan at the end, this CDR3 is likely a read error. V usage is TRBV28 and J usage is TRBJ1-1; no firm D call. The length of the CDR3 is 11 residues. Trimming took 3 bases from V and 4 from J, leaving 3 bases between them. CDR1 MDHEN and CDR2 SYDVKM come from the germline V gene. CDR3 nucleotide sequence: TGTGCCAGCAGTTTCCTCACTGAAGCTTTCCTT. Amino acids: CASSFLTEAFL.

This clone was recorded once. This chain links TRBV7-2 with TRBJ1-1; D is perhaps TRBD1 (5 bases). CDR1 is SGHTA, CDR2 FQGNSA, per germline. CDR3 length: 14 amino acids. Trimming took 4 bases from V and 0 from J, leaving 9 bases between them. CDR3 residues: CASSSGLLNTEAFF. CDR3 DNA: TGTGCCAGCAGCTCGGGACTGTTGAACACTGAAGCTTTCTTT.

This chain joins TRBV6-1 and TRBJ1-2; 11 bases line up with TRBD1. J lost 6 bases, V lost 2 bases, and 8 bases had no gene match. CDR3 length equals 16 residues. The germline gives CDR1 MNHNS, CDR2 SASEGT. The CDR3 nucleotides read TGTGCCAGCAGTGAAATGGTGGGGACAGGGGGGAATGGCTACACCTTC. It translates to CASSEMVGTGGNGYTF.

The genes are TRBV6-5 and TRBJ1-1; D is undetermined. This CDR3 region has 14 residues. CDR1 is MNHEY, CDR2 SVGAGI, per germline. Between the trimmed V and J ends, which lost 5 bases and 0 bases, there was a span of 10 bases. CDR3 sequence: CASSEAQMNTEAFF. CDR3 DNA sequence: TGTGCCAGCAGTGAGGCCCAGATGAACACTGAAGCTTTCTTT.

The rearrangement links TRBV11-3 to TRBJ2-3; a weak D match, TRBD1 (5 bases). This CDR3 contains 15 residues. Trimming cost V 4 bases and J 2 bases, with 13 bases left between them. The germline gives CDR1 SGHNT, CDR2 YENEEA. The CDR3 sequence: CASSSSKGHTDTQYF. The CDR3 DNA is TGTGCCAGCAGCTCGTCGAAGGGGCACACAGATACGCAGTATTTT.

The rearrangement joins TRBV18 to TRBJ2-3, with D tentatively TRBD1 (5 bases). In germline, CDR1 is KGHSH, CDR2 LQKENI. This CDR3 contains 15 residues. Trimming stripped 3 bases from V and 0 bases from J, with 10 bases between. CDR3 DNA sequence: TGTGCCAGCTCACCCGACAGCCTGAGCACAGATACGCAGTATTTT. Protein product: CASSPDSLSTDTQYF.

This chain uses TRBV5-4 with TRBJ1-2, with D possibly TRBD1 on 5 matching bases. The CDR3 contains 14 residues. The germline V gene has CDR1 SGHNT and CDR2 YYREEE (reference sequence). V gave up 0 bases and J gave up 7 bases, with 13 bases separating them. The CDR3 coding sequence is TGTGCCAGCAGCTTGGCTCAGGGCCTAGGTGGCTACACCTTC. Protein sequence: CASSLAQGLGGYTF.

The rearrangement joins TRBV27 to TRBJ2-2; TRBD1 is a possible D gene (5 bases). The CDR3 sequence is 17 residues long. The germline CDR1 and CDR2 sequences are MNHEY and SMNVEV (reference sequence). Trimming left V 2 bases short and J 0 bases short, with 13 bases between. CDR3 region: CASSLEFPGSNTGELFF. Here the CDR3 DNA reads TGTGCCAGCAGTTTAGAGTTTCCAGGGTCGAACACCGGGGAGCTGTTTTTT.

This clone was recorded many times. CDR3 loop: CASSSGQGSTKYGYTF. The CDR3 DNA is TGTGCCAGCAGTTCCGGGCAGGGGTCGACCAAGTATGGCTACACCTTC. The chain is built from TRBV6-6 and TRBJ1-2, with D possibly being TRBD1 (6 bases). The CDR3 extends over 16 amino acids. Per germline, CDR1 MNHNY and CDR2 SVGAGI (reference sequence). Trimming pared 4 bases from V and 5 bases from J, leaving 20 bases between.

The chain has TRBV19 and TRBJ2-5, with no clear D. Trimming pared 3 bases from V and 3 bases from J, leaving 8 bases between. Looked up from germline, CDR1 is LNHDA and CDR2 is SQIVND (reference sequence). The CDR3 is made up of 13 amino acids. The CDR3 reads CASSILFEETQYF. In nucleotides, the CDR3 is TGTGCCAGTAGTATTTTGTTTGAAGAGACCCAGTACTTC.

The V gene is TRBV6-1, the J gene TRBJ1-3; TRBD1 matches 8 bases. Germline values: CDR1 MNHNS, CDR2 SASEGT. The CDR3 has 17 residues. The ends lost 2 bases at V and 2 bases at J; junction bases unmatched: 8. The CDR3 region is CASSERGQGAAGNTIYF. The CDR3 DNA reads as TGTGCCAGCAGTGAAAGAGGGCAGGGGGCCGCTGGAAACACCATATATTTT.